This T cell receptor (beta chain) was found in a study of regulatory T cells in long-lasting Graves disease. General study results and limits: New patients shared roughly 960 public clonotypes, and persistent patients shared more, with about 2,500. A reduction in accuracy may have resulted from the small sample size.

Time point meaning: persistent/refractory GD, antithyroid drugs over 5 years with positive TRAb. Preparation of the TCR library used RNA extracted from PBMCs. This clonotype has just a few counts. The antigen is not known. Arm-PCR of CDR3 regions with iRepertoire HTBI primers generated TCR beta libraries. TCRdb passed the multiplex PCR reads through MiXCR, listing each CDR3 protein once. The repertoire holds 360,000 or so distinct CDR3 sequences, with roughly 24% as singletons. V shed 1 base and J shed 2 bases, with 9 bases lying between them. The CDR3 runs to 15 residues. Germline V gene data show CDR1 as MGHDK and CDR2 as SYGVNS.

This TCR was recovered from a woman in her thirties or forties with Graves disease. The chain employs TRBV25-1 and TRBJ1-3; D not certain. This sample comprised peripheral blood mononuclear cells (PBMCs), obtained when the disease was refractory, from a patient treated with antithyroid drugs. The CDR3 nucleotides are TGTGCCAGCAGTGAATGGAGTACTACTGGAAACACCATATATTTT. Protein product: CASSEWSTTGNTIYF.